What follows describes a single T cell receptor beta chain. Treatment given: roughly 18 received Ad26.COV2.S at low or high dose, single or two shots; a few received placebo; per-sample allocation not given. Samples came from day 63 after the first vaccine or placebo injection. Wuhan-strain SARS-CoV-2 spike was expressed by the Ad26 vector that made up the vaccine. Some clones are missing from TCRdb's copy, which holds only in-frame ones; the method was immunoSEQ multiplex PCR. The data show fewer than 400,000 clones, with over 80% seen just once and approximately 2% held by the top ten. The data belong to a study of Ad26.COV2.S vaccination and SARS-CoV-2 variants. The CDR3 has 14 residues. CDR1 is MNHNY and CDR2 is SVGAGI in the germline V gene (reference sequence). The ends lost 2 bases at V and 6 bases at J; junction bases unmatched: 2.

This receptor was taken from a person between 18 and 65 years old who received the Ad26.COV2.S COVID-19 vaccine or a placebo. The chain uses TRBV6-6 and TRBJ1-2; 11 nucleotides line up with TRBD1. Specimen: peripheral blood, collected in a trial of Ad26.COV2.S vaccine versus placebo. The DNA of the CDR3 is TGTGCCAGCAGTTACACGGGACAGGGGGATGGCTACACCTTC. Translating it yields CASSYTGQGDGYTF.